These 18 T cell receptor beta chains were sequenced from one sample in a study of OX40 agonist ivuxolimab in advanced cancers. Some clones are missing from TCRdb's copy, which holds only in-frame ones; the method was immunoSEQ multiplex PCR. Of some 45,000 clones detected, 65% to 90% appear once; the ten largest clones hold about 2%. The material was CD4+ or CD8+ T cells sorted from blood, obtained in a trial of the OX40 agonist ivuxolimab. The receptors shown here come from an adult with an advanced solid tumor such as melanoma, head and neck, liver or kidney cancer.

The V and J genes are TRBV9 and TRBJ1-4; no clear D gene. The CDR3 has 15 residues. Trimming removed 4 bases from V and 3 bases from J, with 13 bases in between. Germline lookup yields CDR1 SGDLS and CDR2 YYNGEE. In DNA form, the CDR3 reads TGTGCCAGCAGCCTAGTGGCCTCGCCTAATGAAAAACTGTTTTTT. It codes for CASSLVASPNEKLFF.

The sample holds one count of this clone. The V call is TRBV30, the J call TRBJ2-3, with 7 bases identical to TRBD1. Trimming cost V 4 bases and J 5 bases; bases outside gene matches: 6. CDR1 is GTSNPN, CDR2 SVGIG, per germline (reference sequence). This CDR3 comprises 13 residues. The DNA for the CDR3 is TGTGCCTGGAAGGGGGCTATATTAGATACGCAGTATTTT. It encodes CAWKGAILDTQYF.

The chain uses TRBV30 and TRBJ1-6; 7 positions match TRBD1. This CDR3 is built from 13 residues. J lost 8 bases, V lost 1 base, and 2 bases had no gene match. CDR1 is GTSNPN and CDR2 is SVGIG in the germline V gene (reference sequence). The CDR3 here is CAWSDRGDSPLHF. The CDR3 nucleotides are TGTGCCTGGAGTGACAGGGGTGATTCACCCCTCCACTTT.

CDR3 bases: TGCGCCAGCAGTCAAAGGTTCAAGGGGCGGGACGAGCAGTACTTC. Encoded protein: CASSQRFKGRDEQYF. J is TRBJ2-7 and V is TRBV10-1; tentatively, D is TRBD1 or TRBD2 (5 bases each). Germline CDR1 is WNHNN and CDR2 is SYGVQD (reference sequence). V shed 5 bases and J shed 5 bases, with 19 bases lying between them. The CDR3 extends over 15 amino acids.

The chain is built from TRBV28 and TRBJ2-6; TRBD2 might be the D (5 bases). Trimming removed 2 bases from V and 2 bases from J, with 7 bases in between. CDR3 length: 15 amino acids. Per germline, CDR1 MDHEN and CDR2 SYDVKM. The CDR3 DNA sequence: TGTGCCAGCAGTTTAACCGGGGCTGGGGCCAACGTCCTGACTTTC. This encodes CASSLTGAGANVLTF.

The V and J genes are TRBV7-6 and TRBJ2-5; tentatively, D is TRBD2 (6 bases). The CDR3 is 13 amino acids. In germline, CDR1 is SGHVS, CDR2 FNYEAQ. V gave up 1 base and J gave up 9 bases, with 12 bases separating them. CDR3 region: CASSLEVGGAQYF. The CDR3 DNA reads TGTGCCAGCAGCTTAGAAGTAGGAGGGGCCCAGTACTTC. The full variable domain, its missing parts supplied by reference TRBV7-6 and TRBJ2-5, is GAGVSQSPRYKVTKRGQDVALRCDPISGHVSLYWYRQALGQGPEFLTYFNYEAQQDKSGLPNDRFSAERPEGSISTLTIQRTEQRDSAMYRCASSLEVGGAQYFGPGTRLLVL.

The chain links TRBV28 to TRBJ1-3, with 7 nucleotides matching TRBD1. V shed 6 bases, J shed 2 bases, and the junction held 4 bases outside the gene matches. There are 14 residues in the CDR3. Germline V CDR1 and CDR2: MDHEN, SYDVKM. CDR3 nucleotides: TGTGCCAGCAGGTCCGGGACAGCTGGAAACACCATATATTTT. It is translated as CASRSGTAGNTIYF.

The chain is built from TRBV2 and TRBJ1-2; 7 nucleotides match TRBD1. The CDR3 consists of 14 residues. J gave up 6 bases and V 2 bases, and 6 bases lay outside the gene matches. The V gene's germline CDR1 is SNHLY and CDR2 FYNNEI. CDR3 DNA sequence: TGTGCCAGCAGTGAACTCCTACAGGGGAATGGCTACACCTTC. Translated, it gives CASSELLQGNGYTF.

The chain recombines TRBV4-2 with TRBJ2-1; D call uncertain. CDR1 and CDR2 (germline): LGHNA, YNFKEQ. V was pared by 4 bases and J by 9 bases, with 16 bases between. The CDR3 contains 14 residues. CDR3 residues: CASSPRVMNGEQFF. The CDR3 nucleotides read TGTGCCAGCAGCCCTAGGGTTATGAACGGTGAGCAGTTCTTC.

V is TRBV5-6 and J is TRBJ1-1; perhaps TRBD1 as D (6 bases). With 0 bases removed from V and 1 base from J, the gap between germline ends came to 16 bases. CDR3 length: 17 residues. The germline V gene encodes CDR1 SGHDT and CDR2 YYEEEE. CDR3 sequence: CASSLVGDNQQNTEAFF. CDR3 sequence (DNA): TGTGCCAGCAGCTTGGTAGGGGACAATCAACAGAACACTGAAGCTTTCTTT.

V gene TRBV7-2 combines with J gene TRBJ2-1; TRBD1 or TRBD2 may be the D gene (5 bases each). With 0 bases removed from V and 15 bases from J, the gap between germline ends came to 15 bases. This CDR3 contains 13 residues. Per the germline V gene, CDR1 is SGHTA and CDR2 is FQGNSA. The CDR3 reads CASSLAGPGSLFF. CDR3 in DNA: TGTGCCAGCAGCTTAGCGGGACCCGGAAGTCTGTTCTTC. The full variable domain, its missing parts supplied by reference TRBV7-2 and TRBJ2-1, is GAGVSQSPSNKVTEKGKDVELRCDPISGHTALYWYRQSLGQGLEFLIYFQGNSAPDKSGLPSDRFSAERTGGSVSTLTIQRTQQEDSAVYLCASSLAGPGSLFFGPGTRLTVL.

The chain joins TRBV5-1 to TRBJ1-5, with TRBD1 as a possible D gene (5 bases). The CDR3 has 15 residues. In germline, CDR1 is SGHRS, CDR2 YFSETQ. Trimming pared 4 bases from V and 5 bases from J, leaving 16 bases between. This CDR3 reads CASSRTGQRDQPQHF. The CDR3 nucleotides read TGCGCCAGCAGCAGGACCGGACAAAGGGATCAGCCCCAGCATTTT. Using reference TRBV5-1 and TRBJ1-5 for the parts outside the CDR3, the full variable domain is KAGVTQTPRYLIKTRGQQVTLSCSPISGHRSVSWYQQTPGQGLQFLFEYFSETQRNKGNFPGRFSGRQFSNSRSEMNVSTLELGDSALYLCASSRTGQRDQPQHFGDGTRLSIL.

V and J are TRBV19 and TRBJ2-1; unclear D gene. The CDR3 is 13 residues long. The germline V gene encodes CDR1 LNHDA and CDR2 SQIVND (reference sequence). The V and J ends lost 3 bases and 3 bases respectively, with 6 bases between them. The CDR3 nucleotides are TGTGCCAGTAGTATGACGCTCTACAATGAGCAGTTCTTC. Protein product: CASSMTLYNEQFF.

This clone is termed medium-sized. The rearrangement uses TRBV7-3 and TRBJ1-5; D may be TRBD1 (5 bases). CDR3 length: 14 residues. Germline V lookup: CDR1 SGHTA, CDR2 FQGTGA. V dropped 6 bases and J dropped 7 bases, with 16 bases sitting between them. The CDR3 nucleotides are TGTGCCAGCAGGTTCCAGGGAAGACACCAGCCCCAGCATTTT. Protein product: CASRFQGRHQPQHF.

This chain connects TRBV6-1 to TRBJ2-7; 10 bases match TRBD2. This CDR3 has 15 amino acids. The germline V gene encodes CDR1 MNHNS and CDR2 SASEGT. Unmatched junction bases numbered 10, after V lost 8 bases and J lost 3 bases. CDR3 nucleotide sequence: TGTGCCAGCTCCCGATGGACTAGCGGCGACTACGAGCAGTACTTC. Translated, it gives CASSRWTSGDYEQYF.

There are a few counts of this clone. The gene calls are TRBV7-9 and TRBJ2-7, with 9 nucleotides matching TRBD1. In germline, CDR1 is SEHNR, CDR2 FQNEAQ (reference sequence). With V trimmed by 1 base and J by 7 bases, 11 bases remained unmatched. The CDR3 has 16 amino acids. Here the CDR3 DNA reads TGTGCCAGCAGCTTAGACTTAGGACAGGGGATAAGAGAGCAGTACTTC. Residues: CASSLDLGQGIREQYF. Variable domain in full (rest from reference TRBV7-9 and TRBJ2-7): DTGVSQNPRHKITKRGQNVTFRCDPISEHNRLYWYRQTLGQGPEFLTYFQNEAQLEKSRLLSDRFSAERPKGSFSTLEIQRTEQGDSAMYLCASSLDLGQGIREQYFGPGTRLTVT.

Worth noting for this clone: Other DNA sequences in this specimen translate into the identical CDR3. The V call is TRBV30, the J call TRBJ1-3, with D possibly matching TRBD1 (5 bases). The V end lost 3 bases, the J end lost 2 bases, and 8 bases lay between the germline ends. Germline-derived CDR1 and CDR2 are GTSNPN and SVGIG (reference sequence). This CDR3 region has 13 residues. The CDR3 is CAWSWGTGNTIYF. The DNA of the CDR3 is TGTGCCTGGAGCTGGGGGACTGGAAACACCATATATTTT.

The CDR3 reads CASSRLAAEQYF. Written as DNA, the CDR3 is TGTGCCAGCAGTCGACTAGCGGCCGAGCAGTACTTC. The J gene is TRBJ2-7, the V gene TRBV28; 9 bases match TRBD2. Germline V gene data show CDR1 as MDHEN and CDR2 as SYDVKM. CDR3 length: 12 residues. With 5 bases clipped from V and 6 bases from J, the junction kept 2 bases outside the gene matches.